A single sample is the source of the 26 T cell receptor beta chains below, sequenced in a study of CD8+CD57+ T cells in acquired aplastic anemia. All sequencing subjects had displayed CD8+CD57+ cell expansion on flow cytometry. Genomic DNA served as template for TCR beta VDJ and CDR3 profiling. One entry per CDR3 protein results from TCRdb running MiXCR on the reads. The sample records 450,000 to 550,000 distinct CDR3 sequences, around 30% being singletons. Specimen: sorted CD4+, CD8+, or CD8+CD57+ T cells (not recorded which) from PBMCs. These receptors were obtained from a human donor with aplastic anemia.

Note on this clonotype: It may be a read error: a sequence one base away is much more abundant. Likely a read error: the CDR3 ends without its conserved phenylalanine or tryptophan. The genes are TRBV5-1 and TRBJ1-2; the D gene is possibly TRBD1 (6 bases). The V gene's germline CDR1 is SGHRS and CDR2 YFSETQ. This CDR3 region has 14 residues. Between the trimmed V and J ends, which lost 0 bases and 6 bases, there was a span of 12 bases. CDR3 nucleotide sequence: TGCGCCAGCAGCTTGGGACAGGACTTGGATGGCTACACCCTC. It codes for CASSLGQDLDGYTL.

This clonotype was picked up one time. This chain joins TRBV30 and TRBJ1-1; TRBD1 might be the D (5 bases). The ends were cut back, 2 bases at V and 0 bases at J, with 13 bases in the middle. The CDR3 has 15 amino acids. Germline CDR1 and CDR2: GTSNPN and SVGIG (reference sequence). In nucleotides, the CDR3 is TGTGCCTGGAGTTTGGGGGGTGAGGTGAACACTGAAGCTTTCTTT. It yields the protein CAWSLGGEVNTEAFF. The full variable domain, its missing parts supplied by reference TRBV30 and TRBJ1-1, is SQTIHQWPATLVQPVGSPLSLECTVEGTSNPNLYWYRQAAGRGLQLLFYSVGIGQISSEVPQNLSASRPQDRQFILSSKKLLLSDSGFYLCAWSLGGEVNTEAFFGQGTRLTVV.

Only a few counts were recorded for this clonotype. This chain joins TRBV6-5 and TRBJ1-2; 7 bases agree with TRBD1. CDR3 length: 15 residues. Per the germline V gene, CDR1 is MNHEY and CDR2 is SVGAGI. V dropped 0 bases and J dropped 7; count of bases not matched to a gene: 8. This CDR3 reads CASSYSDRFVGGYTF. Written as DNA, the CDR3 is TGTGCCAGCAGTTACTCGGACAGGTTCGTCGGTGGCTACACCTTC.

The chain combines TRBV29-1 with TRBJ2-2; a possible D gene is TRBD1 (6 bases). This CDR3 contains 13 residues. CDR1 is SQVTM, CDR2 ANQGSEA, per germline. Trimming cost V 0 bases and J 8 bases, with 10 bases left between them. CDR3 bases: TGCAGCGTTGAAGAAACCGGGACAGGGGAGCTGTTTTTT. Amino acids: CSVEETGTGELFF.

There are a few counts of this clonotype. The rearrangement links TRBV6-1 to TRBJ1-6; 7 bases line up with TRBD1. With V trimmed by 4 bases and J by 7 bases, 16 bases remained unmatched. The CDR3 covers 18 residues. CDR1 and CDR2 (germline): MNHNS, SASEGT. CDR3 loop: CASSGARARQGDNSPLHF. As DNA, the CDR3 is TGTGCCAGCAGTGGAGCCCGGGCGCGACAGGGTGACAATTCACCCCTCCACTTT.

This clonotype came up a few times. The chain joins TRBV6-5 to TRBJ1-6; no reliable D call. This CDR3 comprises 15 residues. Trimming took off 2 bases at V and 0 bases at J, with 5 bases between the two ends. Germline assignment: CDR1 MNHEY and CDR2 SVGAGI. The CDR3 DNA reads as TGTGCCAGCAGTTACGATAGCTCCTATAATTCACCCCTCCACTTT. Translation gives CASSYDSSYNSPLHF.

DNA for the CDR3: TGTGCCAGCAGCTTAGACCGGGAGGGCCATGGTGAGCAGTTCTTC. This gives the protein CASSLDREGHGEQFF. This chain connects TRBV13 to TRBJ2-1; 8 nucleotides align to TRBD2. Germline assignment: CDR1 PRHDT and CDR2 FYEKMQ (reference sequence). The CDR3 consists of 15 residues. V was pared by 1 base and J by 9 bases, with 8 bases of the junction left unmatched. Full variable domain (remainder filled in from reference TRBV13 and TRBJ2-1): AAGVIQSPRHLIKEKRETATLKCYPIPRHDTVYWYQQGPGQDPQFLISFYEKMQSDKGSIPDRFSAQQFSDYHSELNMSSLELGDSALYFCASSLDREGHGEQFFGPGTRLTVL.

This clonotype has a count of ten or more. This sequence joins TRBV19 and TRBJ2-5; D may be TRBD2 (5 bases). The CDR3 consists of 14 residues. Germline-derived CDR1 and CDR2 are LNHDA and SQIVND (reference sequence). Trimming left V 7 bases short and J 2 bases short, with 14 bases between. The CDR3: CASKRRGQQETQYF. CDR3 bases: TGTGCCAGTAAACGGCGCGGGCAGCAAGAGACCCAGTACTTC.

There are many counts of this clonotype. This chain uses TRBV29-1 with TRBJ1-2; no clear D gene. The CDR3 extends over 10 amino acids. Germline CDR1 SQVTM, CDR2 ANQGSEA. V was trimmed by 3 bases and J by 8 bases, leaving 7 bases between them. In DNA form, the CDR3 reads TGCAGCGTTGATAAGAACGGCTACACCTTC. Its protein is CSVDKNGYTF. The full variable domain, in which reference TRBV29-1 and TRBJ1-2 provide the parts outside the CDR3, is SAVISQKPSRDICQRGTSLTIQCQVDSQVTMMFWYRQQPGQSLTLIATANQGSEATYESGFVIDKFPISRPNLTFSTLTVSNMSPEDSSIYLCSVDKNGYTFGSGTRLTVV.

In its sample, this clonotype was seen many times. This chain connects TRBV19 to TRBJ1-1; 11 positions agree with TRBD1. With V trimmed by 7 bases and J by 4 bases, 8 bases remained unmatched. Germline assignment: CDR1 LNHDA and CDR2 SQIVND (reference sequence). This CDR3 spans 15 amino acids. CDR3 loop: CASIVSGQGGTEAFF. The CDR3 DNA follows: TGTGCCAGTATTGTATCGGGACAGGGGGGCACTGAAGCTTTCTTT. The entire variable domain, with the rest obtained from reference TRBV19 and TRBJ1-1, is as follows: DGGITQSPKYLFRKEGQNVTLSCEQNLNHDAMYWYRQDPGQGLRLIYYSQIVNDFQKGDIAEGYSVSREKKESFPLTVTSAQKNPTAFYLCASIVSGQGGTEAFFGQGTRLTVV.

The table lists this clonotype with many counts. The chain joins TRBV7-2 to TRBJ2-6; 8 bases map to TRBD1. The CDR3 spans 18 residues. V was clipped by 5 bases and J by 0 bases; unmatched bases: 9. Germline loops: CDR1 SGHTA, CDR2 FQGNSA. The CDR3: CASSEPGQAFSGANVLTF. CDR3 coding DNA: TGTGCCAGCAGCGAACCGGGACAGGCTTTCTCTGGGGCCAACGTCCTGACTTTC.

In the case of this clonotype: The junction and the germline gene differ at one end; a read error may be behind it. The chain joins TRBV24-1 to TRBJ2-1; 13 bases line up with TRBD2. The CDR3 totals 12 residues. The germline V gene has CDR1 KGHDR and CDR2 SFDVKD. CDR3 DNA: TGTGCCACCTTCCGGACTAGCGGGAGTTCTCACTTC. Residues: CATFRTSGSSHF.

Concerning this clonotype: A clone one base away is much larger, so this may be a read error. The chain recombines TRBV19 with TRBJ1-6; maybe TRBD1 (6 bases). Germline V gene lookup returns CDR1 LNHDA and CDR2 SQIVND (reference sequence). V was clipped by 4 bases and J by 3 bases, with 13 bases between them. The CDR3 totals 16 residues. The DNA for the CDR3 is TGTGCCAGTAGTACTCCCGGGGGGCTCTATAATTCACCCCTCCACTTT. Translation gives CASSTPGGLYNSPLHF.

This chain connects TRBV20-1 to TRBJ2-7, with 8 nucleotides matching TRBD1. Trimming at V came to 4 bases and at J to 6 bases, leaving 5 bases not matched to a gene. CDR3 length: 12 amino acids. CDR1 is DFQATT and CDR2 is SNEGSKA in the germline V gene (reference sequence). The CDR3 here is CSAKTGGSEQYF. The DNA for the CDR3 is TGCAGTGCTAAAACAGGGGGAAGCGAGCAGTACTTC.

Of note for this clonotype: A read error may explain this, as a much larger clone is one base away. Written as DNA, the CDR3 is TGTGCCAATAGTGTCGGGACAGGCAGCAACTATGGCTACACCTTC. Protein sequence: CANSVGTGSNYGYTF. The J gene is TRBJ1-2, the V gene TRBV19, with 8 bases aligning to TRBD1. CDR1 is LNHDA and CDR2 is SQIVND in the germline V gene (reference sequence). The CDR3 has 15 amino acids.

Concerning this clonotype: A single base separates this from a much larger clone, so it may be a read error. CDR3 loop: CASSILGAKLFF. The CDR3 DNA is TGTGCCAGTAGTATCCTCGGTGCGAAACTGTTTTTT. The chain couples TRBV19 to TRBJ1-4; unclear D gene. Trimming left V 3 bases short and J 11 bases short, with 10 bases between. The CDR3 has 12 amino acids. Looked up from germline, CDR1 is LNHDA and CDR2 is SQIVND (reference sequence).

This clonotype has ten or more counts. This chain links TRBV10-3 with TRBJ1-2, with D possibly matching TRBD1 (5 bases). Between the trimmed V and J ends, which lost 0 bases and 8 bases, there was a span of 10 bases. This CDR3 comprises 13 residues. Looked up from germline, CDR1 is ENHRY and CDR2 is SYGVKD. CDR3 loop: CAISESVGLGYTF. In DNA form, the CDR3 reads TGTGCCATCAGTGAGTCGGTGGGGCTGGGCTACACCTTC.

Worth noting for this clonotype: This clone may be a read error of a much larger clone one base away. The V call is TRBV7-2, the J call TRBJ1-2; D gene uncertain. Deletions cut 1 base from V and 5 bases from J, with 11 bases between. The length of the CDR3 is 14 residues. CDR1 and CDR2 (germline): SGHTA, FQGNSA. CDR3 sequence reads: CASSLELRGYGYTF. The CDR3 coding sequence is TGTGCCAGCAGCTTAGAGCTCCGAGGGTATGGCTACACCTTC.

This clonotype was recorded many times. This rearrangement joins TRBV6-5 to TRBJ2-7; 9 bases are a match to TRBD2. Germline V gene lookup returns CDR1 MNHEY and CDR2 SVGAGI. V shed 2 bases, J shed 7 bases, and the junction held 6 bases outside the gene matches. This CDR3 spans 14 amino acids. The chain's CDR3 is CASSYTGLAPEQYF. DNA for the CDR3: TGTGCCAGCAGTTACACCGGACTAGCGCCTGAGCAGTACTTC.

This clonotype has a count of ten or more. The chain carries TRBV29-1 and TRBJ2-5, with 9 bases identical to TRBD2. CDR1 SQVTM and CDR2 ANQGSEA come from the germline V gene. Trimming took 3 bases from V and 5 from J; bases not matched to a gene: 4. This CDR3 contains 13 residues. For the CDR3, the DNA is TGCAGCGTTGACCCGAGCGGGGGGGAGACCCAGTACTTC. It is translated as CSVDPSGGETQYF.

This clonotype has at least ten counts. The chain carries TRBV4-3 and TRBJ2-7; D unresolved. CDR1 is LGHNA, CDR2 YSLEER, per germline. Trimming took off 0 bases at V and 2 bases at J, with 8 bases between the two ends. The CDR3 length is 14 residues. The chain's CDR3 is CASSQDSGPYEQYF. CDR3 DNA sequence: TGCGCCAGCAGCCAAGATTCTGGCCCCTACGAGCAGTACTTC.

The chain links TRBV15 to TRBJ1-2, with 10 nucleotides matching TRBD1. There are 16 residues in the CDR3. CDR1 LNHNV and CDR2 YYDKDF come from the germline V gene (reference sequence). Trimming cost V 5 bases and J 6 bases; bases outside gene matches: 12. CDR3 region: CATSPSSGQGLDGYTF. DNA for the CDR3: TGTGCCACCAGCCCTTCTTCGGGACAGGGGTTGGATGGCTACACCTTC.

The chain combines TRBV5-1 with TRBJ2-2, with 9 bases fitting TRBD2. Germline V gives CDR1 SGHRS, CDR2 YFSETQ. The CDR3 sequence is 19 residues long. The J segment lost 4 bases and the V segment lost 6 bases, leaving 19 bases of the junction unmatched. DNA for the CDR3: TGCGCCAGCAACAAGACGCCTCATAGCGGGAGTGTGGGCACCGGGGAGCTGTTTTTT. As protein: CASNKTPHSGSVGTGELFF.

This clonotype was counted ten times or more. This sequence joins TRBV7-8 and TRBJ1-5; no definite D call. Trimming removed 8 bases from V and 9 bases from J, with 11 bases in between. The V gene's germline CDR1 is SGHVS and CDR2 FQNEAQ. The CDR3 consists of 11 residues. CDR3 DNA: TGTGCCAGCGGATCGGGTCGGCCCCAGCATTTT. It yields the protein CASGSGRPQHF.

This clonotype was observed a handful of times. This rearrangement joins TRBV20-1 to TRBJ2-7; D gene unclear. Trimming left V 4 bases short and J 2 bases short, with 0 bases between. Germline V gives CDR1 DFQATT, CDR2 SNEGSKA (reference sequence). The CDR3 extends over 9 amino acids. CDR3 in DNA: TGCAGTGCTACCTACGAGCAGTACTTC. Its translation is CSATYEQYF.

Turning to this clonotype: Compared with germline, one end of the junction differs, possibly owing to a read error. The chain is built from TRBV19 and TRBJ1-1; tentatively, D is TRBD1 (6 bases). This CDR3 has 14 amino acids. Germline V gives CDR1 LNHDA, CDR2 SQIVND (reference sequence). In DNA, the CDR3 is TGTGCCAGTAGTATGACAGGCGTGTACACTGAAGCCTTCTTT. Translated: CASSMTGVYTEAFF.